These 18 T cell receptor beta chains originate from one sample sequenced in a study of T cell repertoires in cytomegalovirus infection. No antigen is known for these receptors. MiXCR, applied by TCRdb to the reads, yields one record per CDR3 protein. The data show fewer than 1,000,000 distinct CDR3 sequences, 31% seen once. The source material was cultured CD8+ T cells from PBMCs, sampled from culture after CMV antigen stimulation. The source of these receptors is a human donor in good health (CMV status not recorded). Some clones in this sample may be carry-over from other donors' samples.

A note on this clonotype: One base away lies a much larger clone, so this may be a sequencing read error. The chain employs TRBV12-3 or TRBV12-4 and TRBJ1-2; 10 nucleotides align to TRBD1. This CDR3 has 17 residues. DNA for the CDR3: TGTGTCAGCACTCTACCCGGACAGGGGGGGGTGTACTATGGCTACACCTTC. Encoded protein: CVSTLPGQGGVYYGYTF.

The chain joins TRBV27 to TRBJ1-1; maybe TRBD1 (5 bases). CDR1 MNHEY and CDR2 SMNVEV come from the germline V gene (reference sequence). The CDR3 covers 14 residues. Trimming removed 4 bases from V and 4 bases from J, with 13 bases in between. CDR3 region: CASSSGFEGTEAFF. Here the CDR3 DNA reads TGTGCCAGCAGTTCAGGGTTTGAGGGCACTGAAGCTTTCTTT.

The CDR3 DNA reads TGTGCCAGCAGCTTAACGGGGAATGAAAACACCATATATTTT. It codes for CASSLTGNENTIYF. This chain connects TRBV5-6 to TRBJ1-3; D is unclear. Trimming took 2 bases from V and 6 from J, leaving 12 bases between them. This CDR3 has 14 amino acids. CDR1 SGHDT and CDR2 YYEEEE come from the germline V gene.

V is TRBV6-1 and J is TRBJ2-7; D not resolved. CDR3 length equals 14 residues. Germline loops: CDR1 MNHNS, CDR2 SASEGT. Trimming took off 2 bases at V and 11 bases at J, with 19 bases between the two ends. The CDR3 reads CASSELGSIKTEYF. The CDR3, as DNA: TGTGCCAGCAGTGAATTGGGTAGTATCAAAACGGAGTACTTC.

For the CDR3, the DNA is TGTGCCACTACCCCCTTAAGGGATGGCTACACCTTC. The encoded protein is CATTPLRDGYTF. The V and J genes are TRBV12-3 or TRBV12-4 and TRBJ1-2, with D hard to call. The CDR3 extends over 12 amino acids. V was cut by 10 bases and J by 6 bases, with 15 bases left in between.

This chain connects TRBV6-5 to TRBJ2-2; TRBD1 might be the D (5 bases). There are 12 residues in the CDR3. Trimming stripped 2 bases from V and 7 bases from J, with 5 bases between. Germline V gives CDR1 MNHEY, CDR2 SVGAGI. Written as DNA, the CDR3 is TGTGCCAGCAGTTACCAGGGCGGGGAGCTGTTTTTT. Its protein product is CASSYQGGELFF.

This clonotype was detected ten times or more. The genes are TRBV19 and TRBJ1-2, with D hard to call. The V gene's germline CDR1 is LNHDA and CDR2 SQIVND (reference sequence). V lost 6 bases and J 2 bases, leaving 10 bases between the germline ends. The CDR3 length is 13 residues. CDR3 DNA: TGTGCCAGTAGCAGGAGGGTAAACTATGGCTACACCTTC. Residues: CASSRRVNYGYTF.

The genes are TRBV4-3 and TRBJ1-6; TRBD1 aligns across 9 bases. Germline lookup yields CDR1 LGHNA and CDR2 YSLEER. Trimming removed 1 base from V and 9 bases from J; junction bases left unmatched: 7. There are 16 residues in the CDR3. Here the CDR3 DNA reads TGCGCCAGCAGCCAAGTGCCCGGGACAGGGACTTCACCCCTCCACTTT. This sequence encodes CASSQVPGTGTSPLHF.

This rearrangement joins TRBV4-1 to TRBJ2-5; D may be TRBD1 (6 bases). The CDR3 extends over 16 amino acids. Germline-derived CDR1 and CDR2 are MGHRA and YSYEKL. V shed 0 bases and J shed 0 bases, with 11 bases lying between them. The CDR3 reads CASSQERGMYQETQYF. The CDR3 bases are TGCGCCAGCAGCCAAGAGAGGGGGATGTACCAAGAGACCCAGTACTTC.

DNA of the CDR3: TGTGCCAGCAGTCTGACGACAGCAGGTAATCAGCCCCAGCATTTT. Its protein is CASSLTTAGNQPQHF. The gene calls are TRBV12-3 or TRBV12-4 and TRBJ1-5; TRBD1 is a possible D gene (5 bases). V was clipped by 5 bases and J by 4 bases, with 15 bases between them. The CDR3 runs to 15 residues.

As DNA, the CDR3 is TGCGCCAGCAGCCAAGACAGATATGAAGCTTTCTTT. Translating gives CASSQDRYEAFF. The V and J genes are TRBV4-1 and TRBJ1-1, with unresolved D. CDR3 length: 12 residues. Trimming took 0 bases from V and 7 from J, leaving 6 bases between them. CDR1 is MGHRA and CDR2 is YSYEKL in the germline V gene.

The chain joins TRBV18 to TRBJ2-5, with D perhaps TRBD2 (5 bases). V lost 4 bases, J lost 3 bases, and 12 bases lay in between. The CDR3 runs to 14 residues. The germline CDR1 and CDR2 sequences are KGHSH and LQKENI. Here the CDR3 DNA reads TGTGCCAGCTCACGGCTACTAGAGAAAGAGACCCAGTACTTC. This gives the protein CASSRLLEKETQYF.

V gene TRBV10-3 combines with J gene TRBJ1-6; D possibly corresponds to TRBD1 (5 bases). The ends were cut back, 2 bases at V and 9 bases at J, with 17 bases in the middle. Per germline, CDR1 ENHRY and CDR2 SYGVKD. CDR3 size: 16 residues. CDR3 DNA sequence: TGTGCCATCAGTGAGCAGGCCCTGGGGGTACGTTCACCCCTCCACTTT. Translation: CAISEQALGVRSPLHF.

V gene TRBV14 combines with J gene TRBJ1-5; no clear D. V was cut by 3 bases and J by 1 base, with 13 bases left in between. This CDR3 spans 16 amino acids. Germline V gene data show CDR1 as SGHDN and CDR2 as FVKESK. CDR3 amino acids: CASSQMIGLSNQPQHF. The CDR3 region has the DNA TGTGCCAGCAGCCAGATGATAGGGTTAAGCAATCAGCCCCAGCATTTT.

The chain links TRBV10-3 to TRBJ2-1; weak D call: TRBD1 (6 bases). V was cut by 0 bases and J by 1 base, with 7 bases left in between. This CDR3 is built from 15 residues. Germline V gene sequence: CDR1 ENHRY, CDR2 SYGVKD. In nucleotides, the CDR3 is TGTGCCATCAGTGAGTCCCAGGGGTCCTACAATGAGCAGTTCTTC. Protein: CAISESQGSYNEQFF.

The chain is built from TRBV20-1 and TRBJ2-1; 10 bases line up with TRBD2. V was pared by 0 bases and J by 9 bases, with 8 bases of the junction left unmatched. There are 15 residues in the CDR3. Germline V CDR1 and CDR2: DFQATT, SNEGSKA (reference sequence). As DNA, the CDR3 is TGCAGTGCTAGAGATGTAACTAGCGGGGTTCTTGAGCAGTTCTTC. Translated: CSARDVTSGVLEQFF.

The genes are TRBV2 and TRBJ2-1; 8 nucleotides agree with TRBD2. From germline, CDR1 is SNHLY and CDR2 FYNNEI. The CDR3 consists of 15 residues. Trimming took 1 base from V and 2 from J; bases not matched to a gene: 1. For the CDR3, the DNA is TGTGCCAGCAGTGAAGGAGCGGGGGCCTACAATGAGCAGTTCTTC. Its protein product is CASSEGAGAYNEQFF. Together with reference TRBV2 and TRBJ2-1, the CDR3 gives the full variable domain: EPEVTQTPSHQVTQMGQEVILRCVPISNHLYFYWYRQILGQKVEFLVSFYNNEISEKSEIFDDQFSVERPDGSNFTLKIRSTKLEDSAMYFCASSEGAGAYNEQFFGPGTRLTVL.

The chain links TRBV7-4 to TRBJ2-1; 9 bases are shared with TRBD1. Trimming took 1 base from V and 7 from J; bases not matched to a gene: 8. The CDR3 length is 16 residues. The germline V gene has CDR1 SGHVT and CDR2 SQSDAQ. The DNA for the CDR3 is TGTGCCAGCAGCTTAGGCGTAGGGGACAGGGATAATGAGCAGTTCTTC. Translating gives CASSLGVGDRDNEQFF.